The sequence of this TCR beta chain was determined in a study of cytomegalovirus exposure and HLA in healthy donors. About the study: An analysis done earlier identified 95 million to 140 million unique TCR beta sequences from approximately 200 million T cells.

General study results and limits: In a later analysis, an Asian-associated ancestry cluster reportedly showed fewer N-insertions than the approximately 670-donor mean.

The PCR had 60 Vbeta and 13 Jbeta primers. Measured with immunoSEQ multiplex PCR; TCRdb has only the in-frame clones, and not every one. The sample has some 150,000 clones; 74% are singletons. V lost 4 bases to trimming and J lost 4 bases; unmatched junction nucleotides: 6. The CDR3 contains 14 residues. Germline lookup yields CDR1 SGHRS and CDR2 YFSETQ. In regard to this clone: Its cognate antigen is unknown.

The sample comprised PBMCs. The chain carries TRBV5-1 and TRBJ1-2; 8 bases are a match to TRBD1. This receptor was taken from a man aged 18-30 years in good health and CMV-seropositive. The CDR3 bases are TGCGCCAGCAGCGCGATTGGACAGGGCTATGGCTACACCTTC. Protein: CASSAIGQGYGYTF.